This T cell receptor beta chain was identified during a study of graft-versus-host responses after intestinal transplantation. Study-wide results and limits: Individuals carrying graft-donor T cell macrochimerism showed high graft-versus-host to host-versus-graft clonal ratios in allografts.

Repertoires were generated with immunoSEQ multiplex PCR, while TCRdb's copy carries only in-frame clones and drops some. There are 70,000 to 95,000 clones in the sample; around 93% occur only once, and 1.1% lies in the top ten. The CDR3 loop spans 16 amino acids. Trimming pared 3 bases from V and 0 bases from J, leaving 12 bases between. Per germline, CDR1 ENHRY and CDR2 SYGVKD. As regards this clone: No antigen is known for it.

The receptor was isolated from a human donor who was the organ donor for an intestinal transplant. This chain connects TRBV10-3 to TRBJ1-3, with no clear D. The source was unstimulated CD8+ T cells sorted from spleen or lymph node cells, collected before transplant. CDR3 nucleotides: TGTGCCATCAGTGATCGGCGGTCCAACTCTGGAAACACCATATATTTT. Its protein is CAISDRRSNSGNTIYF.